This T cell receptor (beta chain) was documented in a study of blood T cells in healthy people across ages. Next came a second PCR, run for roughly 6 to 11 cycles, which used a sample-barcoded 5' primer along with a J-beta primer mix. A single record per CDR3 protein comes from TCRdb applying MiXCR to the 5' RACE reads. The table shows 750,000 to 950,000 distinct CDR3 sequences, with more than 25% occurring only once. This CDR3 has 14 residues. CDR1 and CDR2 from the germline V gene are SNHLY and FYNNEI. Trimming pared 7 bases from V and 5 bases from J, leaving 16 bases between. This clonotype was detected a few times. These data also formed part of another study, on T cells of mothers and their children. That work contributes: A slight, non-significant increase in overlap was found for related mother-child pairs relative to unrelated pairs.

The J gene is TRBJ2-3, the V gene TRBV2; D gene ambiguous. The sequenced sample consisted of blood. The sequence derives from a boy aged 5-17 years in good health. CDR3 sequence (DNA): TGTGCCAGCAAGTCTCAAACCCCGGGAGATACGCAGTATTTT. It is translated as CASKSQTPGDTQYF. Filled out from reference TRBV2 and TRBJ2-3, the complete variable domain reads EPEVTQTPSHQVTQMGQEVILRCVPISNHLYFYWYRQILGQKVEFLVSFYNNEISEKSEIFDDQFSVERPDGSNFTLKIRSTKLEDSAMYFCASKSQTPGDTQYFGPGTRLTVL.